The 19 T cell receptor beta chains below were found in one sample sequenced in a study of T-cell reconstitution after alpha-beta-depleted transplantation in children (dated by TCRdb to the mid-2010s). What the treatment or condition label conveys for this sample: allogeneic hematopoietic cell transplantation with graft depleted of TCRalphabeta T cells and CD19 B cells. The library came from PCR. Sequencer: Illumina HiSeq 2500. TCR libraries were prepared with molecular barcoding, using unique molecular identifiers to normalize TCRbeta repertoire quantification. Clones were called with MiXCR by TCRdb after fastp trimmed the public reads at Q25, and only in-frame beta chains were retained. Identical CDR3 proteins give one entry, which carries the most common genes and DNA. In this sample the table shows around 670,000 distinct CDR3 sequences, about an eighth of which occur a single time. The ten top clones hold around 0.79% of the sample.

This specimen was PBMCs, taken before TCRalphabeta/CD19-depleted stem cell transplant. These receptors were obtained from a girl aged 2-10 years with congenital amegakaryocytic thrombocytopenia, due to receive a stem cell transplant.

Ten or more counts support this clonotype. The chain combines TRBV10-3 with TRBJ2-2, with 7 bases identical to TRBD1. Germline-derived CDR1 and CDR2 are ENHRY and SYGVKD. V was pared by 2 bases and J by 2 bases, with 5 bases of the junction left unmatched. The CDR3 is 16 amino acids. The CDR3 DNA reads TGTGCCATCAGTGAGACTCGGGACAGAAACACCGGGGAGCTGTTTTTT. It yields the protein CAISETRDRNTGELFF.

This clonotype has more than one count but fewer than ten. This rearrangement joins TRBV7-2 to TRBJ2-3; D remains unclear. CDR1 is SGHTA and CDR2 is FQGNSA in the germline V gene. This CDR3 has 13 residues. Trimming cost V 4 bases and J 4 bases, with 9 bases left between them. Here the CDR3 reads CASSSTPSDTQYF. CDR3 DNA sequence: TGTGCCAGCAGCTCAACCCCATCAGATACGCAGTATTTT.

This clonotype was observed a handful of times. The chain links TRBV7-9 to TRBJ2-6; D remains ambiguous. Trimming removed 4 bases from V and 7 bases from J, with 14 bases in between. The CDR3 contains 15 residues. CDR1 is SEHNR, CDR2 FQNEAQ, per germline (reference sequence). The CDR3 region has the DNA TGTGCCAGCAGCTCCCGTCGGGTCGACGCCAACGTCCTGACTTTC. This sequence encodes CASSSRRVDANVLTF.

Many counts were recorded for this clonotype. The chain carries TRBV4-2 and TRBJ2-7; 11 nucleotides match TRBD2. The CDR3 runs 16 residues. The germline V gene has CDR1 LGHNA and CDR2 YNFKEQ. V was clipped by 4 bases and J by 2 bases; unmatched bases: 7. The CDR3 DNA sequence: TGTGCCAGCAGCCTTTCCGGGACTAGCGGCCCCTACGAGCAGTACTTC. The encoded protein is CASSLSGTSGPYEQYF.

Details on this clonotype: A much bigger clone sits one base away, suggesting this may be a read error. The chain uses TRBV20-1 and TRBJ2-7; D possibly corresponds to TRBD1 (5 bases). The CDR3 loop spans 12 amino acids. V lost 5 bases, J lost 3 bases, and 11 bases lay in between. The germline CDR1 and CDR2 sequences are DFQATT and SNEGSKA (reference sequence). CDR3 coding DNA: TGCAGTGCTCCGAAGACAGACTACGAGCAGTACTTC. Its protein is CSAPKTDYEQYF.

A few counts support this clonotype. The CDR3 DNA reads as TGCGCCAGCAGCCCCTTTCGACCCGTAGGGTCCCCCAATGAGCAGTTCTTC. Translated, it gives CASSPFRPVGSPNEQFF. This sequence joins TRBV5-1 and TRBJ2-1; no reliable D call. The V end lost 4 bases, the J end lost 6 bases, and 23 bases lay between the germline ends. This CDR3 has 17 amino acids. Germline CDR1 reads SGHRS; CDR2 reads YFSETQ.

This clonotype was seen repeatedly, ten times or more. The V call is TRBV5-1, the J call TRBJ2-5; either TRBD1 or TRBD2 may supply D (5 bases each). Germline V CDR1 and CDR2: SGHRS, YFSETQ. Trimming pared 0 bases from V and 6 bases from J, leaving 15 bases between. The CDR3 covers 15 residues. This chain's CDR3 is CASSLELQGRQTQYF. Written as DNA, the CDR3 is TGCGCCAGCAGCTTGGAGCTCCAGGGACGACAGACCCAGTACTTC.

This clonotype came up many times. The chain combines TRBV7-9 with TRBJ2-7; D call uncertain. Germline V gives CDR1 SEHNR, CDR2 FQNEAQ (reference sequence). Between the trimmed V and J ends, which lost 5 bases and 3 bases, there was a span of 11 bases. There are 13 residues in the CDR3. The CDR3 spells CASSQPSHYEQYF. The CDR3 region has the DNA TGTGCCAGCAGCCAGCCTTCCCACTACGAGCAGTACTTC.

The sample holds many counts of this clonotype. V gene TRBV6-2 or TRBV6-3 combines with J gene TRBJ2-7; D unresolved. The V end lost 5 bases, the J end lost 6 bases, and 11 bases lay between the germline ends. This CDR3 is built from 12 residues. The germline V gene has CDR1 MNHEY and CDR2 SVGEGT. The CDR3 sequence: CASSTAFAEQYF. The CDR3 region has the DNA TGTGCCAGCAGTACCGCCTTTGCCGAGCAGTACTTC.

This clonotype was detected a few times. This chain's CDR3 is CASTSLAEYNEQFF. The CDR3 coding sequence is TGTGCCAGCACGAGCCTAGCGGAATACAATGAGCAGTTCTTC. V usage is TRBV11-2 and J usage is TRBJ2-1; TRBD2 agrees at 7 bases. Losses at the gene ends were 7 bases for V and 4 bases for J; bases not matched to a gene: 7. Per the germline V gene, CDR1 is SGHAT and CDR2 is FQNNGV. This CDR3 has 14 amino acids.

This chain connects TRBV10-2 to TRBJ2-2; D call uncertain. This CDR3 comprises 13 residues. Between the trimmed V and J ends, which lost 6 bases and 3 bases, there was a span of 8 bases. Germline V CDR1 and CDR2: WSHSY, SAAADI. The CDR3 spells CASREVYTGELFF. DNA of the CDR3: TGCGCCAGCAGAGAGGTTTACACCGGGGAGCTGTTTTTT.

V and J are TRBV20-1 and TRBJ2-7, with TRBD2 as a possible D gene (5 bases). The length of the CDR3 is 14 residues. Germline V CDR1 and CDR2: DFQATT, SNEGSKA (reference sequence). V lost 2 bases and J lost 2, with 13 bases in between. CDR3 region: CSARLDTRAYEQYF. The CDR3 DNA follows: TGCAGTGCTAGATTGGATACTAGAGCCTACGAGCAGTACTTC.

CDR3 in DNA: TGTGCCTGGGCCGGGACGGGGCAGGAAAAACTGTTTTTT. Translated, it gives CAWAGTGQEKLFF. This chain connects TRBV30 to TRBJ1-4, with D possibly TRBD1 on 5 matching bases. CDR1 is GTSNPN, CDR2 SVGIG, per germline (reference sequence). V lost 5 bases to trimming and J lost 8 bases, with 15 bases between them. The CDR3 is made up of 13 amino acids.

This chain connects TRBV12-3 or TRBV12-4 to TRBJ1-4; D unclear. The ends were cut back, 5 bases at V and 7 bases at J, with 17 bases in the middle. The CDR3 covers 15 residues. The CDR3: CASSPGPSEGEKLFF. The CDR3 DNA sequence: TGTGCCAGCAGTCCAGGACCCTCTGAGGGTGAAAAACTGTTTTTT.

This clonotype was found many times. The V gene is TRBV20-1, the J gene TRBJ2-1, with D unclear. This CDR3 has 12 residues. Germline V gene data show CDR1 as DFQATT and CDR2 as SNEGSKA (reference sequence). V was cut by 3 bases and J by 3 bases, with 6 bases left in between. DNA for the CDR3: TGCAGTGCTAGTTTTAACTACAATGAGCAGTTCTTC. It is translated as CSASFNYNEQFF.

This clonotype came up a few times. J is TRBJ2-2 and V is TRBV7-9; D not certain. Trimming stripped 8 bases from V and 8 bases from J, with 12 bases between. The germline gives CDR1 SEHNR, CDR2 FQNEAQ (reference sequence). The CDR3 extends over 12 amino acids. The CDR3 here is CASFGLGGELFF. In nucleotides, the CDR3 is TGTGCCAGCTTCGGATTGGGGGGGGAGCTGTTTTTT.

This clonotype occurred a few times. V usage is TRBV29-1 and J usage is TRBJ2-1; 10 bases line up with TRBD2. With 7 bases clipped from V and 2 bases from J, the junction kept 5 bases outside the gene matches. Germline V gives CDR1 SQVTM, CDR2 ANQGSEA. This CDR3 contains 14 residues. CDR3 in DNA: TGCAGCGGGGATAGCGGGGGGACCTACAATGAGCAGTTCTTC. Protein: CSGDSGGTYNEQFF.

This clonotype has just a few counts. V gene TRBV4-1 combines with J gene TRBJ2-7; 10 bases map to TRBD2. V shed 5 bases, J shed 6 bases, and the junction held 1 base outside the gene matches. Germline V gene data show CDR1 as MGHRA and CDR2 as YSYEKL. The CDR3 covers 12 residues. DNA of the CDR3: TGCGCCAGCAGCAAGCGGGAGGGCGAGCAGTACTTC. As protein: CASSKREGEQYF.

At least ten counts were recorded for this clonotype. The CDR3: CASSLGGSAAADTQYF. In DNA, the CDR3 is TGCGCCAGCAGCTTGGGGGGATCGGCCGCGGCAGATACGCAGTATTTT. V and J are TRBV5-1 and TRBJ2-3; the D is unclear. The CDR3 extends over 16 amino acids. The V gene lost 0 bases and the J gene lost 4 bases, with 15 bases spanning the gap. CDR1 is SGHRS and CDR2 is YFSETQ in the germline V gene.